Reported below is one T cell receptor (beta chain). The data were obtained in a study of blood T cell repertoires in COVID-19. Clones were read by immunoSEQ multiplex PCR, and TCRdb kept only the in-frame ones, dropping some. The data contain 160,000 or so clones, roughly 87% of them singletons. This CDR3 contains 12 residues. CDR1 SGHNT and CDR2 YENEEA come from the germline V gene. Trimming cost V 4 bases and J 1 base, with 4 bases left between them. The receptor was derived from a woman aged 60-75 years who had recovered from COVID-19. Sequenced material: peripheral blood. The chain couples TRBV11-3 to TRBJ1-1; D is uncertain. This CDR3 reads CASSSKNTEAFF. In nucleotides, the CDR3 is TGTGCCAGCAGCTCTAAGAACACTGAAGCTTTCTTT.